The present T cell receptor (beta chain) was sequenced within a study of shared clonotypes between healthy human individuals. Overall study context: The cohort had a couple of women and three men, ages 18 to 49. Study-wide results and limits: In general, naive subsets displayed greater estimated richness than memory subsets did.

Germline V gene lookup returns CDR1 SQVTM and CDR2 ANQGSEA. V lost 3 bases and J 2 bases, leaving 10 bases between the germline ends. The CDR3 runs 13 residues. Positively selected for CCR7, the CD45RO-negative cells used as naive CD8 cells excluded terminally differentiated effector memory CD45RA+ cells. Those who donated were healthy HIV-negative adults, with no recent acute infections or vaccinations reported. Here immunoSEQ multiplex PCR was the method, and the copy in TCRdb shows in-frame clones only, minus some. Among some 2.1 million clones listed, 85% to 95% were seen once. Concerning this clone: The antigen remains undetermined.

The sample comprised naive CD8+ T cells sorted from blood. The receptor comes from a man between 18 and 35 years old in good health. The gene calls are TRBV29-1 and TRBJ1-2; possibly TRBD1 for D (5 bases). DNA of the CDR3: TGCAGCGTTGATCTCGGGGCGAACTATGGCTACACCTTC. Its protein product is CSVDLGANYGYTF.